This TCR beta chain was obtained from a study of memory CD8 T cells in hepatitis C reinfection. Germline-derived CDR1 and CDR2 are MDHEN and SYDVKM. The CDR3 extends over 18 amino acids. V trimming: 4 bases; J trimming: 6 bases; junction bases outside the gene matches: 16. Measured with immunoSEQ multiplex PCR; TCRdb has only the in-frame clones, and not every one. The profile shows 250 to 350 clones, 55% to 80% of them singletons. Stated time point: late/post reinfection, 12 to 24 weeks after detection. The sorted cells went straight to TCR sequencing with no prior in vitro expansion. The sequence was collected from a young man with hepatitis C virus infection. Material: HCV tetramer-positive CD8+ T cells sorted from blood. This chain links TRBV28 with TRBJ2-7; 12 bases are a match to TRBD2. The chain's CDR3 is CASSSLTSGSHLLAEQYF. The DNA of the CDR3 is TGTGCCAGCAGTTCCCTGACTAGCGGGAGTCACCTTCTGGCCGAGCAGTACTTC. Filled out from reference TRBV28 and TRBJ2-7, the complete variable domain reads DVKVTQSSRYLVKRTGEKVFLECVQDMDHENMFWYRQDPGLGLRLIYFSYDVKMKEKGDIPEGYSVSREKKERFSLILESASTNQTSMYLCASSSLTSGSHLLAEQYFGPGTRLTVT.